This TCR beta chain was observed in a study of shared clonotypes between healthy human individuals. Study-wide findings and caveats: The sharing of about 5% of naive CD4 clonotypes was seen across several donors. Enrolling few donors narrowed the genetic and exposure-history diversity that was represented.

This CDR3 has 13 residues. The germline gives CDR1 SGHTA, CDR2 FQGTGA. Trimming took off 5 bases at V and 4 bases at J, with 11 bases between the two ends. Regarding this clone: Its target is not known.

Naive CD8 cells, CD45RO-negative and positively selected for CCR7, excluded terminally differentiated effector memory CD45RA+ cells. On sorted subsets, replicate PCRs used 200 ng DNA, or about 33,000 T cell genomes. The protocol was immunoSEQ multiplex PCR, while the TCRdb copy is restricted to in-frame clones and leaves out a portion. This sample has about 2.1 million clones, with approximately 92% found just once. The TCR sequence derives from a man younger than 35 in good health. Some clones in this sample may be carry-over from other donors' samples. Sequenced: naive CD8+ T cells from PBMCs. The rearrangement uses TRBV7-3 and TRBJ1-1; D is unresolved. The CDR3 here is CASSPSRATEAFF. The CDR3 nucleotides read TGTGCCAGCAGCCCGTCTCGGGCCACTGAAGCTTTCTTT.